This T cell receptor beta chain stems from a study of shared clonotypes between healthy human individuals. All the donors were Caucasian adults who lived in Nashville, Tennessee. Germline CDR1 and CDR2: SNHLY and FYNNEI. The CDR3 runs to 15 residues. Deletions cut 8 bases from V and 4 bases from J, with 20 bases between. Only in-frame clones appear in the TCRdb table, and some are missing; sequencing was by immunoSEQ multiplex PCR. The sample gives fewer than 3 million clones, approximately 90% of which show up once; around 0.38% is in the top ten. The chain combines TRBV2 with TRBJ1-2; D is ambiguous. This receptor was identified in a man between 18 and 29 years old in good health. Some clones in this sample may be carry-over from other donors' samples. Sequencing input: naive CD4+ T cells from PBMCs. Subset noted: CD45RA+ positively selected. The CDR3 nucleotides read TGTGCCAGCCAGCAGAGTAGTAGGGAAATCTATGGCTACACCTTC. It codes for CASQQSSREIYGYTF.